This T cell receptor beta chain was identified in a study of pediatric ulcerative colitis (dated by TCRdb to about 2019). In terms of the full investigation: Among the ulcerative colitis patients, 6 or 7 had pancolitis and two had left-sided colitis, and histology in every patient was consistent with ulcerative colitis. The Pediatric Ulcerative Colitis Activity Index classified a couple of patients as having mild disease, several as having moderate disease and three as having acute severe colitis. From 8 to 10 newly diagnosed, treatment-naive pediatric ulcerative colitis patients and a handful of non-IBD control children, paired blood and rectal samples were collected.

Through the immunoSEQ TRB Survey service, multiplex V and J primers were used to amplify rearranged CDR3 beta regions from genomic DNA. To keep sequencing depth equal across samples, survey-level depth of up to 500,000 reads per sample was applied. The libraries were purified and pooled, then sequenced using Illumina technology. The original pipeline was this. immunoSEQ online tools were used for productive clonality, sample overlap, pairwise scatters, CDR3 beta length, V/D/J gene usage and productiveness. Calculated diversity was defined as the number of unique rearrangements divided by total templates times 100, and Shannon and Simpson indices were additionally computed. Z-score normalized data were analyzed by principal component analysis with the R prcomp function and the ggbiplot package. Blood-rectal clonal overlap within each subject was quantified with Morisita's index. TCRdb obtained this table from immuneACCESS and retained in-frame rearrangements with V and J assigned. These tables miss some clones; where compared with another copy, unresolved V genes account for less than half of the shortfall, and the remainder is unexplained. The DNA gave D and trimming, while V, J and clone size come from that table. The sample table holds 30,000 to 35,000 clones, of which about three quarters were seen once. Approximately 1% of the sample goes to the ten largest clones.

With respect to this clone: The antigen this receptor binds is unknown. There are no base qualities to consult, and no much larger clone falls within one base.

During colonoscopy, one to two rectal pinch biopsies were obtained for research purposes. No immunosuppressive medication had been given to the ulcerative colitis patients before the diagnostic colonoscopy. Before DNA isolation, rectal biopsies were subjected to proteinase K digestion. The Wizard kit (Promega) was used to extract genomic DNA from both blood and intestinal samples. From the cysteine through the phenylalanine, the CDR3 covers 13 amino acids. CDR3 DNA only is kept here, 39 bases in frame from base 1. Deletion took 5 bases off V and 4 bases off J, with a span of 9 bases between the germline ends. CDR1 and CDR2 are drawn from the germline V gene: SGHAT, FQNNGV. The paper as a whole reports these results and caveats: For technical reasons, substantially fewer templates were yielded by the blood samples of two patients, and these blood samples were excluded from blood-rectal overlap analysis. Because the repertoires came from total lymphocyte DNA, rare subsets such as regulatory T cells may have patterns that are not reflected. Features of the rectal repertoire distinguished controls, mild-moderate colitis patients and acute severe colitis patients, and in acute severe colitis rectal diversity was lower because of clonal expansions. Clonal overlap between a subject's own blood and rectum was significantly greater in ulcerative colitis patients than in controls, which suggests more T cell trafficking to inflamed tissue. The healthy control group was small, with only a few individuals. Blood-derived T cells may have been included in the rectal pinch biopsies, particularly in patients with overt colitis. A couple of rectal CDR3 clonotypes turned up in every ulcerative colitis patient but in none of the controls.

The chain uses TRBV11-2 and TRBJ2-1; matching of 5 bases hints at TRBD2 as the D gene. This receptor was identified in a boy aged 5 to 17 with mild ulcerative colitis. Sequenced input: gut tissue. The bases read TGTGCCAGCAGCGTTGGACTGTACAATGAGCAGTTCTTC. This is translated as CASSVGLYNEQFF.